This paragraph covers one T cell receptor (beta chain) sequence. The data are from a study of T cells in tumors after PD-1 blockade. Whole-study context: Blood samples averaged around 120,000 templates (range about 22,000-260,000) and fewer than 45,000 unique clonotypes.

Generated by immunoSEQ multiplex PCR, the TCRdb table keeps only in-frame clones and is missing some. The sample records tens of thousands of clones, approximately 79% being singletons. The CDR3 runs to 18 residues. V gave up 6 bases and J gave up 0 bases; unmatched junction bases: 8. The germline V gene has CDR1 MDHEN and CDR2 SYDVKM. The TCR was taken from a human donor with basal cell carcinoma. Material: PBMCs, obtained after anti-PD-1 treatment. The chain links TRBV28 to TRBJ1-6; 10 bases agree with TRBD1. The CDR3 sequence: CASRSGDRGSSYNSPLHF. DNA of the CDR3: TGTGCCAGCAGGTCCGGGGACAGGGGTAGCTCCTATAATTCACCCCTCCACTTT.